This TCR beta chain was recovered during a study of PD-1 blockade in classical Hodgkin lymphoma. The V and J ends lost 3 bases and 3 bases respectively, with 2 bases between them. CDR1 is SNHLY, CDR2 FYNNEI, per germline. This CDR3 contains 11 residues. A word on this clone: The antigen remains undetermined.

Study observations and caveats: Newly diagnosed patients reportedly trailed healthy donors in baseline TCR diversity.

The method was immunoSEQ multiplex PCR; TCRdb's version includes in-frame clones alone and lacks a portion of them. The sample carries over 25,000 clones, 90% to 95% recorded once. Noted time point: newly diagnosed, previously untreated cHL patient sample. Investigators turned to newly diagnosed, untreated classical Hodgkin lymphoma PBMCs for comparison. This rearrangement joins TRBV2 to TRBJ2-5; D uncertain. Specimen: peripheral blood mononuclear cells (PBMCs). This receptor was taken from a human donor with classical Hodgkin lymphoma. In nucleotides, the CDR3 is TGTGCCAGCAGTGAGGAAGAGACCCAGTACTTC. Amino acids: CASSEEETQYF.